This TCR beta chain was sequenced during a study of blood T cells in healthy people across ages. Study as a whole: The capture of about one barcoded beta molecule per two T cells was achieved by template switching. Study results and limitations: Diversity of TCR beta per million T cells declined in a roughly linear way with age.

At least ten counts were recorded for this clonotype. The antigen is not known. Germline values: CDR1 KGHDR, CDR2 SFDVKD. There are 14 residues in the CDR3. V shed 5 bases and J shed 6 bases, with 13 bases lying between them. Combining a sample-barcoded 5' primer with a J-beta primer mix, a second PCR ran for roughly 6 to 12 cycles. Tagging of each cDNA molecule was performed by a template-switch adaptor with 12 random nucleotides. TCRdb used MiXCR to reprocess the 5' RACE reads, holding one entry per CDR3 protein. The table lists more than 800,000 distinct CDR3 sequences, more than 25% of them singletons.

The material sequenced was blood. The chain couples TRBV24-1 to TRBJ2-1; D is ambiguous. This receptor was obtained from a woman older than 75 in good health. CDR3: CATSGWAAVNEQFF. The DNA for the CDR3 is TGTGCCACCAGTGGGTGGGCGGCGGTCAATGAGCAGTTCTTC.